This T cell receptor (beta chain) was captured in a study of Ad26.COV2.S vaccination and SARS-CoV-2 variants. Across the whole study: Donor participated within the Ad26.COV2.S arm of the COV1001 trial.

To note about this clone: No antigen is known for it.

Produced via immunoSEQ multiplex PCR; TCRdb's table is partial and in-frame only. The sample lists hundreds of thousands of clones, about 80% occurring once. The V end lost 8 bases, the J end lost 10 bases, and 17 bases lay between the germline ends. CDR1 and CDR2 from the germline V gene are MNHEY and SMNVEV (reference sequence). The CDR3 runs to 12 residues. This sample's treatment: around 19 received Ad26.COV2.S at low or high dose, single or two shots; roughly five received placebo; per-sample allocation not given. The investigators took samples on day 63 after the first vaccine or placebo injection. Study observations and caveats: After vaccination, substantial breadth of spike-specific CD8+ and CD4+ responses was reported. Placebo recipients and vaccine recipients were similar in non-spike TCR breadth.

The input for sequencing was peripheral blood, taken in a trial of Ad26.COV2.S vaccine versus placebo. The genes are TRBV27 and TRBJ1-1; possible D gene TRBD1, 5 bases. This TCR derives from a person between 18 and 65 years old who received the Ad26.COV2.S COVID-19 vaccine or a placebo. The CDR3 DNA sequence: TGTGCCAGCTCCCGAGGGGTTGGAGGAGCTTTCTTT. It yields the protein CASSRGVGGAFF.